These 16 T cell receptor beta chains were sequenced from one sample in a study of blood T cell repertoires in COVID-19. Generated by immunoSEQ multiplex PCR, the TCRdb table keeps only in-frame clones and is missing some. The table has approximately 90,000 clones, approximately 85% seen once. Input material: peripheral blood. These receptors were obtained from a man in his sixties with acute or convalescent COVID-19.

This clone is a singleton in its sample. The CDR3 here is CASSLVGQGSNQPQHF. The CDR3 DNA follows: TGTGCCAGCAGCTTAGTAGGGCAGGGGAGCAATCAGCCCCAGCATTTT. This chain uses TRBV7-8 with TRBJ1-5, with D maybe TRBD1 (6 bases). V was clipped by 1 base and J by 1 base, with 11 bases between them. There are 16 residues in the CDR3. Germline loops: CDR1 SGHVS, CDR2 FQNEAQ. Together with reference TRBV7-8 and TRBJ1-5, the CDR3 gives the full variable domain: GAGVSQSPRYKVAKRGQDVALRCDPISGHVSLFWYQQALGQGPEFLTYFQNEAQLDKSGLPSDRFFAERPEGSVSTLKIQRTQQEDSAVYLCASSLVGQGSNQPQHFGDGTRLSIL.

The chain couples TRBV11-2 to TRBJ1-4, with TRBD1 identical over 7 bases. Germline V gene data show CDR1 as SGHAT and CDR2 as FQNNGV. The J segment lost 2 bases and the V segment lost 5 bases, leaving 5 bases of the junction unmatched. The CDR3 extends over 15 amino acids. The CDR3 nucleotides read TGTGCCAGCAGCCCGGAGACAGGGACTAATGAAAAACTGTTTTTT. Its protein is CASSPETGTNEKLFF.

The V call is TRBV7-2, the J call TRBJ1-6, with D perhaps matching TRBD1 (5 bases). Germline V lookup: CDR1 SGHTA, CDR2 FQGNSA. V was shortened by 4 bases and J by 12 bases, with 10 bases between the two germline ends. CDR3 length: 12 residues. CDR3 sequence: CASSSGGGPLHF. The CDR3 DNA sequence: TGTGCCAGCAGCTCCGGGGGGGGACCCCTCCACTTT. The entire variable domain, with the rest obtained from reference TRBV7-2 and TRBJ1-6, is as follows: GAGVSQSPSNKVTEKGKDVELRCDPISGHTALYWYRQSLGQGLEFLIYFQGNSAPDKSGLPSDRFSAERTGGSVSTLTIQRTQQEDSAVYLCASSSGGGPLHFGNGTRLTVT.

The chain employs TRBV29-1 and TRBJ2-7; D might be TRBD1 (5 bases). This CDR3 contains 14 residues. Germline V gives CDR1 SQVTM, CDR2 ANQGSEA. The V end was cut by 1 base, the J end by 0 bases, with 10 bases between. In nucleotides, the CDR3 is TGCAGCGTTGAAGTGGGGCAGAGCTCCTACGAGCAGTACTTC. Protein sequence: CSVEVGQSSYEQYF.

This chain connects TRBV6-5 to TRBJ1-5, with D unresolved. The CDR3 runs 14 residues. V shed 4 bases and J shed 2 bases, with 9 bases lying between them. The germline V gene encodes CDR1 MNHEY and CDR2 SVGAGI. The CDR3 spells CASSWVEGNQPQHF. In DNA, the CDR3 is TGTGCCAGCAGTTGGGTAGAGGGCAATCAGCCCCAGCATTTT.

The V call is TRBV5-4, the J call TRBJ2-5, with 7 bases matching TRBD1. Germline CDR1 and CDR2: SGHNT and YYREEE (reference sequence). V trimming: 6 bases; J trimming: 2 bases; junction bases outside the gene matches: 7. CDR3 length: 14 amino acids. The CDR3 is CASNAWDRQETQYF. CDR3 coding DNA: TGTGCCAGCAACGCTTGGGACAGACAAGAGACCCAGTACTTC. Full variable domain (rest looked up from reference TRBV5-4 and TRBJ2-5): ETGVTQSPTHLIKTRGQQVTLRCSSQSGHNTVSWYQQALGQGPQFIFQYYREEENGRGNFPPRFSGLQFPNYSSELNVNALELDDSALYLCASNAWDRQETQYFGPGTRLLVL.

V and J are TRBV11-2 and TRBJ2-7; a weak D match, TRBD1 (6 bases). The germline V and J ends were trimmed by 2 bases and 0 bases, with 11 bases remaining between them. CDR1 and CDR2 from the germline V gene are SGHAT and FQNNGV. The length of the CDR3 is 15 residues. The CDR3 bases are TGTGCCAGCAGCTTATTGCCAGGGGCCTCCTACGAGCAGTACTTC. This sequence encodes CASSLLPGASYEQYF.

The V gene is TRBV30, the J gene TRBJ1-3; the D gene is possibly TRBD1 (6 bases). This CDR3 has 15 amino acids. Looked up from germline, CDR1 is GTSNPN and CDR2 is SVGIG (reference sequence). V lost 0 bases to trimming and J lost 3 bases, with 12 bases between them. Here the CDR3 DNA reads TGTGCCTGGAGTGTTTTAACAGGGATTGGAAACACCATATATTTT. Amino acids: CAWSVLTGIGNTIYF.

This chain uses TRBV11-3 with TRBJ2-5; 7 bases align to TRBD1. The CDR3 runs to 15 residues. The junction had 6 bases not matched to a gene; V was cut back by 1 base and J by 4 bases. Germline V gene sequence: CDR1 SGHNT, CDR2 YENEEA. For the CDR3, the DNA is TGTGCCAGCAGCTTAGGGATGGACAGGACAGAGACCCAGTACTTC. This gives the protein CASSLGMDRTETQYF.

The gene calls are TRBV6-1 and TRBJ2-7; 7 nucleotides align to TRBD2. The ends lost 3 bases at V and 6 bases at J; junction bases unmatched: 8. CDR3 length: 14 residues. The germline V gene has CDR1 MNHNS and CDR2 SASEGT. The CDR3 nucleotides read TGTGCCAGCAGTGACCGCGCGGGAGTCGTCGAGCAGTACTTC. Its translation is CASSDRAGVVEQYF.

V is TRBV12-5 and J is TRBJ1-3; 8 bases align to TRBD1. The V segment lost 1 base and the J segment 3 bases; nucleotides outside the gene matches: 2. CDR3 size: 15 residues. Germline V gene data show CDR1 as LGHNT and CDR2 as FRNRAP. In nucleotides, the CDR3 is TGTGCTAGTGGTTTGGGGACAGGGAATGGAAACACCATATATTTT. Its translation: CASGLGTGNGNTIYF.

The chain recombines TRBV19 with TRBJ2-4; a possible D gene is TRBD2 (6 bases). Trimming stripped 5 bases from V and 3 bases from J, with 14 bases between. CDR3 size: 15 residues. The germline gives CDR1 LNHDA, CDR2 SQIVND (reference sequence). CDR3 nucleotide sequence: TGTGCCAGTAGTGCGGGCGGGAATATCAAAAACATTCAGTACTTC. Protein: CASSAGGNIKNIQYF.

Regarding this clone: Other DNA variants within this sample encode the same CDR3. The CDR3 spells CASSLAEGGSYEQYF. Written as DNA, the CDR3 is TGCGCCAGCAGCTTGGCTGAAGGGGGCAGCTACGAGCAGTACTTC. This sequence joins TRBV5-1 and TRBJ2-7; 7 bases match TRBD1. From germline, CDR1 is SGHRS and CDR2 YFSETQ. The CDR3 is 15 residues long. After removal of 0 bases from V and 3 bases from J, the junction contained 6 bases not matched to a gene. Full variable domain (remainder filled in from reference TRBV5-1 and TRBJ2-7): KAGVTQTPRYLIKTRGQQVTLSCSPISGHRSVSWYQQTPGQGLQFLFEYFSETQRNKGNFPGRFSGRQFSNSRSEMNVSTLELGDSALYLCASSLAEGGSYEQYFGPGTRLTVT.

The V call is TRBV10-3, the J call TRBJ1-3; the D gene is possibly TRBD1 (6 bases). Germline V gene lookup returns CDR1 ENHRY and CDR2 SYGVKD. The V end was cut by 2 bases, the J end by 2 bases, with 13 bases between. CDR3 size: 16 residues. The CDR3 region has the DNA TGTGCCATCAGTGAGGACAGGACCCTAGCTGGAAACACCATATATTTT. Protein: CAISEDRTLAGNTIYF.

As to this clone: The same CDR3 is also encoded by other DNA sequences in this sample. V and J are TRBV7-2 and TRBJ1-2, with D possibly matching TRBD1 (6 bases). The length of the CDR3 is 13 residues. The V gene's germline CDR1 is SGHTA and CDR2 FQGNSA. The V gene lost 2 bases and the J gene lost 5 bases, with 9 bases spanning the gap. CDR3 sequence (DNA): TGTGCCAGCAGCTTACAGGGGAATTATGGCTACACCTTC. It yields the protein CASSLQGNYGYTF.

The table lists this clone with a count of one. The chain joins TRBV7-9 to TRBJ2-1; TRBD2 matches 7 bases. From germline, CDR1 is SEHNR and CDR2 FQNEAQ (reference sequence). The CDR3 sequence is 15 residues long. V lost 5 bases and J lost 4; bases outside the gene matches: 8. For the CDR3, the DNA is TGTGCCAGCAGCCCTAGGGCTAGCGGTTACAATGAGCAGTTCTTC. Translating it yields CASSPRASGYNEQFF.